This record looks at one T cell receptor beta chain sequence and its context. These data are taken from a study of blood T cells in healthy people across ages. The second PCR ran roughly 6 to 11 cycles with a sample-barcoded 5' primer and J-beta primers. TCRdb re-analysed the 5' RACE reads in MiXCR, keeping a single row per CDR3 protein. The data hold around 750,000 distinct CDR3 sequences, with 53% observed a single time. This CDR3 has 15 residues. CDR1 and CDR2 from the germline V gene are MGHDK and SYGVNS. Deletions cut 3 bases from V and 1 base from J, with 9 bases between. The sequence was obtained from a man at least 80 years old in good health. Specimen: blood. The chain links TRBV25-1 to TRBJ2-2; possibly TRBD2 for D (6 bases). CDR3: CASSDQRVNTGELFF. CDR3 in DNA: TGTGCCAGCAGTGACCAGCGGGTGAACACCGGGGAGCTGTTTTTT.